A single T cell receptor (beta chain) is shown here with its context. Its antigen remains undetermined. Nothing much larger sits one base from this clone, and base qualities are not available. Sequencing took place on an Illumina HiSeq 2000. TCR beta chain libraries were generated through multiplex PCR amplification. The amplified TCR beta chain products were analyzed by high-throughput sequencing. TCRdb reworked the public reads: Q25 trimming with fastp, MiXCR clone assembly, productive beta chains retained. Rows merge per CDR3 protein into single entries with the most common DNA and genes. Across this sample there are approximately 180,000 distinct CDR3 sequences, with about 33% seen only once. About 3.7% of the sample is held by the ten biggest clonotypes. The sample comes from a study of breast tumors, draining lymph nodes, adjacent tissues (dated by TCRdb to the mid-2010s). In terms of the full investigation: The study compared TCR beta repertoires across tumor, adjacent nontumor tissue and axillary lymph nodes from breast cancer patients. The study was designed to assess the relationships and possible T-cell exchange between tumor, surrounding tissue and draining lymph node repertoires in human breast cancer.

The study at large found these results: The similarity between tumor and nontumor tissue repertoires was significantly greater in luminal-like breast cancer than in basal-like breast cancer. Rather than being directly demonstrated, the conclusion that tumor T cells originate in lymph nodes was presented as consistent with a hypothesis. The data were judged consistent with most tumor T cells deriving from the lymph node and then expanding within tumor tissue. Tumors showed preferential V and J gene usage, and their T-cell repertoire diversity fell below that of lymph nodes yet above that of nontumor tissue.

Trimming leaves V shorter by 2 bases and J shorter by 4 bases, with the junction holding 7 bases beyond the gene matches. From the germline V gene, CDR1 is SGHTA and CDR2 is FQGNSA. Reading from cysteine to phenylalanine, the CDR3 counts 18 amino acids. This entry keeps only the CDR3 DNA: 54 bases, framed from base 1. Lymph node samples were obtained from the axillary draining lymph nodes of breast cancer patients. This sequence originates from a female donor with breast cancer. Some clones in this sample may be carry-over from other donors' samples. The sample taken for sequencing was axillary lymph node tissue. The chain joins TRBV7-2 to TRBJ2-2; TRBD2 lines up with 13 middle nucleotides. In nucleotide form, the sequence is TGTGCCAGCAGCTTATTCCGGACTAGCGGGAGTCGCACCGGGGAGCTGTTTTTT. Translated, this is CASSLFRTSGSRTGELFF.